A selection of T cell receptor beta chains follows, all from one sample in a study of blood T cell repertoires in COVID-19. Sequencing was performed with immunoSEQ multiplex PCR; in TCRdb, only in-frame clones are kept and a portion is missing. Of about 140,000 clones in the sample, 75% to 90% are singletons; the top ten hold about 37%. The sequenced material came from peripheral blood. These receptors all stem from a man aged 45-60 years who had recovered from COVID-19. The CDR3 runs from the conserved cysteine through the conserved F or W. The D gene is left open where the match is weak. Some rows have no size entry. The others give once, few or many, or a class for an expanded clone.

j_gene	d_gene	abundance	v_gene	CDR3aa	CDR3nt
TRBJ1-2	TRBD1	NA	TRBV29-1	CSVLDRQLNYGYTF	TGCAGCGTCCTGGACAGGCAACTTAACTATGGCTACACCTTC
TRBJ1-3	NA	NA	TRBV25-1	CASSDSLNTIYF	TGTGCCAGCAGTGACTCTCTTAACACCATATATTTT
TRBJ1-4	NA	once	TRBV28	CASSLSRGRIYEKLFF	TGTGCCAGCAGTTTATCCCGCGGCAGAATATACGAAAAACTGTTTTTT
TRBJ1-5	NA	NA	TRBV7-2	CASSLERGSNQPQHF	TGTGCCAGCAGCTTAGAGCGGGGAAGCAATCAGCCCCAGCATTTT
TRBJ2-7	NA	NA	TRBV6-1	CASSEVGGASGEQYF	TGTGCCAGCAGTGAAGTGGGGGGTGCCTCGGGAGAGCAGTACTTC
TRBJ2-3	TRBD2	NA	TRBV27	CASSRPGGSTDTQYF	TGTGCCAGCAGCCGCCCGGGGGGTAGCACAGATACGCAGTATTTT
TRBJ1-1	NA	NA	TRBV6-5	CASSYSTGGTTEAFF	TGTGCCAGCAGTTACTCGACCGGGGGAACCACTGAAGCTTTCTTT
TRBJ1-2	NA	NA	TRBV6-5	CASRLGGPGYGYTF	TGTGCCAGCAGATTGGGGGGGCCTGGGTATGGCTACACCTTC
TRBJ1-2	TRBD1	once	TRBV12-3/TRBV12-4	CASSRTGTYGYTF	TGTGCCAGCAGTAGGACAGGGACCTATGGCTACACCTTC
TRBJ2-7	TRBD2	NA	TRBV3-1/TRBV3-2	CASSPPSLAGGHEQYF	TGTGCCAGCAGTCCACCCTCACTAGCGGGGGGCCACGAGCAGTACTTC
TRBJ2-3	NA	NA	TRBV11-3	CASSLDNRASTDTQYF	TGTGCCAGCAGCTTAGATAACAGAGCTAGCACAGATACGCAGTATTTT
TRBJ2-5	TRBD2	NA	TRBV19	CASSSLTSGGLETQYF	TGTGCCAGTAGTTCCCTGACTAGCGGGGGGTTAGAGACCCAGTACTTC
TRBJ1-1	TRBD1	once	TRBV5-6	CASREEGTGKTEAFF	TGTGCCAGCAGGGAAGAAGGGACAGGGAAGACTGAAGCTTTCTTT
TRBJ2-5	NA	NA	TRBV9	CASSVSRNQETQYF	TGTGCCAGCAGCGTAAGCAGGAATCAAGAGACCCAGTACTTC
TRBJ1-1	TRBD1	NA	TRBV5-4	CASSLGGGPEAFF	TGTGCCAGCAGCTTGGGAGGGGGCCCCGAAGCTTTCTTT
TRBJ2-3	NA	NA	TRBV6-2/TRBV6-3	CASSYSGDSTDTQYF	TGTGCCAGCAGTTACTCGGGAGATAGCACAGATACGCAGTATTTT
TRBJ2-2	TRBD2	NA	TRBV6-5	CASRLAGGPGELFF	TGTGCCAGCAGACTAGCGGGGGGGCCCGGGGAGCTGTTTTTT